These T cell receptor beta chains were read from a single sample in a study of early T cells in non-severe SARS-CoV-2 infection. TCRdb called the 5' RACE reads again in MiXCR, with one record for every CDR3 protein. The sample lists some 40,000 distinct CDR3 sequences, about 5% seen once, with roughly 27% in the top ten. Sample: whole blood. These receptors were taken from an adult who was a healthcare worker with PCR-confirmed SARS-CoV-2 infection or an uninfected control (not recorded which). Each CDR3 is given with its conserved first and last residue. A D gene is named only where the DNA matches it firmly. Clone size, where shown, is once, few, many, or a class for clones that have expanded.

CDR3 protein: CSARDRAQSSYNSPLHF
CDR3 DNA: TGCAGTGCTAGAGATCGGGCCCAGAGCTCCTATAATTCACCCCTCCACTTT
D gene: NA
clone size: NA
J gene: TRBJ1-6
V gene: TRBV20-1

CDR3 protein: CASNYPATYEQYF
CDR3 DNA: TGTGCCAGCAACTACCCAGCTACCTACGAGCAGTACTTC
D gene: NA
clone size: many
J gene: TRBJ2-7
V gene: TRBV28

CDR3 protein: CASSPGGPRENEQFF
CDR3 DNA: TGTGCCAGCAGCCCCGGCGGACCGAGGGAAAATGAGCAGTTCTTC
D gene: NA
clone size: many
J gene: TRBJ2-1
V gene: TRBV5-4

CDR3 protein: CAISESEKGKETQYF
CDR3 DNA: TGTGCCATCAGTGAGTCCGAGAAGGGAAAAGAGACCCAGTACTTC
D gene: NA
clone size: few
J gene: TRBJ2-5
V gene: TRBV10-3

CDR3 protein: CASGLQEGTEAFF
CDR3 DNA: TGTGCTAGTGGCTTACAGGAGGGCACTGAAGCTTTCTTT
D gene: NA
clone size: many
J gene: TRBJ1-1
V gene: TRBV12-5

CDR3 protein: CSASPLAANSYEQYF
CDR3 DNA: TGCAGTGCTAGCCCACTAGCGGCGAACTCCTACGAGCAGTACTTC
D gene: TRBD2
clone size: NA
J gene: TRBJ2-7
V gene: TRBV20-1

CDR3 protein: CSAGTDMNTEAFF
CDR3 DNA: TGCAGCGCCGGGACAGACATGAACACTGAAGCTTTCTTT
D gene: TRBD1
clone size: many
J gene: TRBJ1-1
V gene: TRBV29-1

CDR3 protein: CASSLTGGLFEQYF
CDR3 DNA: TGTGCCAGCAGCTTAACAGGGGGCTTGTTCGAGCAGTACTTC
D gene: TRBD1
clone size: many
J gene: TRBJ2-7
V gene: TRBV11-2

CDR3 protein: CASSGGTAQETQYF
CDR3 DNA: TGTGCCAGCAGTGGGGGGACAGCCCAAGAGACCCAGTACTTC
D gene: TRBD1
clone size: many
J gene: TRBJ2-5
V gene: TRBV2

CDR3 protein: CASTSAGVQETQYF
CDR3 DNA: TGTGCCAGCACCTCCGCCGGGGTTCAAGAGACCCAGTACTTC
D gene: NA
clone size: NA
J gene: TRBJ2-5
V gene: TRBV7-9

CDR3 protein: CASSYRAGDTGAEQYF
CDR3 DNA: TGTGCCAGCAGTTATCGGGCGGGGGATACTGGGGCCGAGCAGTACTTC
D gene: TRBD2
clone size: many
J gene: TRBJ2-7
V gene: TRBV7-9

CDR3 protein: CASSIMAGKDTEAFF
CDR3 DNA: TGTGCCAGTAGTATAATGGCGGGGAAGGACACTGAAGCTTTCTTT
D gene: NA
clone size: many
J gene: TRBJ1-1
V gene: TRBV19

CDR3 protein: CASRGQRGSTDTQYF
CDR3 DNA: TGTGCCAGCAGAGGTCAGCGGGGGAGCACAGATACGCAGTATTTT
D gene: TRBD2
clone size: many
J gene: TRBJ2-3
V gene: TRBV25-1

CDR3 protein: CASSRGLLSYNEQFF
CDR3 DNA: TGTGCCAGCAGCCGGGGGTTACTGTCCTACAATGAGCAGTTCTTC
D gene: NA
clone size: many
J gene: TRBJ2-1
V gene: TRBV12-3/TRBV12-4

CDR3 protein: CASRRLAGVDTQYF
CDR3 DNA: TGTGCCAGCAGGCGTCTAGCGGGGGTCGATACGCAGTATTTT
D gene: TRBD2
clone size: many
J gene: TRBJ2-3
V gene: TRBV6-2/TRBV6-3

CDR3 protein: CASSSVFWDNVFF
CDR3 DNA: TGTGCCAGCAGTTCGGTTTTTTGGGACAATGTTTTCTTT
D gene: NA
clone size: few
J gene: TRBJ1-1
V gene: TRBV6-6

CDR3 protein: CASSVGSGEQFF
CDR3 DNA: TGTGCCAGCAGCGTTGGATCTGGTGAGCAGTTCTTC
D gene: NA
clone size: many
J gene: TRBJ2-1
V gene: TRBV7-3

CDR3 protein: CASSPPAAYEQYF
CDR3 DNA: TGTGCCAGCTCACCACCTGCCGCCTACGAGCAGTACTTC
D gene: NA
clone size: NA
J gene: TRBJ2-7
V gene: TRBV18

CDR3 protein: CASSFREHRGAVF
CDR3 DNA: TGTGCCAGCAGTTTTCGCGAACACCGGGGAGCTGTTTTT
D gene: NA
clone size: NA
J gene: TRBJ2-2
V gene: TRBV2

CDR3 protein: CSAILSGSTYEQYF
CDR3 DNA: TGCAGTGCCATACTATCCGGGTCCACCTACGAGCAGTACTTC
D gene: NA
clone size: many
J gene: TRBJ2-7
V gene: TRBV20-1